Sequencing of this TCR beta chain was carried out in a study of low-dose radiotherapy and immunotherapy resistance in tumors (dated by TCRdb to between 2020 and 2023). Concerning the study at large: Cohort 1 received 0.5 Gy per fraction every 2 weeks, with a prescribed total PTV dose of 6.5 Gy. Aspirin 300 mg was taken orally once daily by patients for four cycles, starting on cycle 1 day 1. No randomization into treatment groups was done for the people taking part in the trial. The translational analysis covered eight patients: three from the first dose cohort and the first five from the second dose cohort. In Cohort 2, 1 Gy per fraction was delivered every two weeks, for a total of 13 Gy over 26 weeks. Patients were given nivolumab as a 240 mg flat dose every two weeks and ipilimumab at 1 mg/kg every six weeks, with both drugs delivered intravenously. Cyclophosphamide 200 mg/m2 was given intravenously every two weeks, one day before each radiation and immunotherapy administration.

The meaning of the sample's time point label: before trial treatment. The donors came from RACIN, which was a single-arm phase I dose-escalation trial that paired nivolumab and ipilimumab with aspirin, low-dose cyclophosphamide and low-dose radiotherapy. Patients with advanced, TIL-negative solid tumors were considered eligible. For sequencing, an Illumina HiSeq 2500 was employed. Superscript III and a set of TRAV- and TRBV-specific primers were used to synthesize first-strand cDNA, so that both TCRalpha and TCRbeta chains were covered. TCRs were amplified with Phusion for approximately 18 PCR cycles, with a constant-region primer paired with the adapter attached to the V primers. The isolated mRNA was amplified using the MessageAmp II aRNA Amplification Kit, with in vitro transcription performed for about 15 hours at 37 degrees C. mRNA for TCR sequencing was isolated with the Dynabeads mRNA DIRECT Purification Kit. Indexed Illumina adapters were added in a second Phusion PCR of roughly 25 cycles, and the PCR products were purified with AMPure XP beads. As for the original processing: Custom Perl scripts pooled TCR sequences encoding the same protein, removed out-of-frame sequences and computed each clonotype's abundance. The analysis excluded TCR sequences that were supported by just one read. Shannon entropy, Gini index, clonality, richness, and the frequency of TCRs shared between repertoires were included as repertoire metrics. TCRdb reprocessed the public reads (quality trimming at Q25 with fastp, clone calling with MiXCR) and kept in-frame beta chains. Each entry is one CDR3 protein sequence, shown with its most common DNA and genes. The V and J calls follow TCRdb's processing rather than the paper's. This sample has tens of thousands of distinct CDR3 sequences in its table, and around 27% of those were observed once. The ten largest clones take up approximately 5.7% of the sample.

The CDR3, cysteine through phenylalanine, is 12 amino acids long. CDR3 DNA is the only sequence kept; it has 36 bases, read in frame from the first base. V loses 10 bases of germline sequence and J loses 3 bases, and the interval between the two ends is 13 bases. The CDR1 and CDR2 encoded by the germline V gene are MNHGY and SAAAGT. A word on this clonotype: The antigen it recognizes is unknown. A far larger clone is one nucleotide away, so this likely arose from a read error.

The source is a male donor with prostate cancer. The sequence joins TRBV6-8 to TRBJ2-7, with the D gene call left open. This specimen was PBMCs, taken before treatment. Here the CDR3 is given as CATHSWGYEQYF. DNA sequence: TGTGCCACTCACTCGTGGGGCTACGAGCAGTACTTC.